The rows below give T cell receptor beta chains drawn from one sample of a study of patients and donors after allogeneic stem cell transplantation. TCRdb re-derived calls from the RT-PCR reads in MiXCR, one entry per CDR3 protein. The data hold 190,000 or so distinct CDR3 sequences, with about 37% observed a single time. The sample taken for sequencing was blood, either unsorted or a sorted T cell fraction (not recorded which). The receptors derive from a human donor who was either an allogeneic HSCT recipient or a stem cell or donor lymphocyte infusion donor (not recorded which). It is not recorded whose cells these are; they may come from a transplant donor. The CDR3 runs from the conserved cysteine through the conserved F or W.

j_call: TRBJ2-3
cdr3_length: 16
v_call: TRBV15
cdr3_aa: CATSRVAGGQADTQYF

j_call: TRBJ2-3
cdr3_length: 14
v_call: TRBV6-2/TRBV6-3
cdr3_aa: CASKQTPRTDTQYF

j_call: TRBJ1-1
cdr3_length: 18
v_call: TRBV27
cdr3_aa: CASRRTFITGGLNTEAFF

j_call: TRBJ1-1
cdr3_length: 13
v_call: TRBV12-3/TRBV12-4
cdr3_aa: CASSPAMTSEAFF

j_call: TRBJ1-2
cdr3_length: 14
v_call: TRBV6-5
cdr3_aa: CASSSRIFNYGYTF

j_call: TRBJ1-1
cdr3_length: 15
v_call: TRBV7-2
cdr3_aa: CASSLARAGYTEAFF

j_call: TRBJ1-2
cdr3_length: 13
v_call: TRBV12-3/TRBV12-4
cdr3_aa: CASREGYNYGYTF

j_call: TRBJ2-7
cdr3_length: 14
v_call: TRBV14
cdr3_aa: CASSLGPGYYEQYF

j_call: TRBJ1-2
cdr3_length: 18
v_call: TRBV4-2
cdr3_aa: CASSQEGQGGRVGYGYTF

j_call: TRBJ1-5
cdr3_length: 15
v_call: TRBV30
cdr3_aa: CAWARRDRVNQPQHF

j_call: TRBJ1-5
cdr3_length: 13
v_call: TRBV20-1
cdr3_aa: CSARLQGGQPQHF

j_call: TRBJ1-6
cdr3_length: 14
v_call: TRBV3-1
cdr3_aa: CASSPPTRNSPLHF

j_call: TRBJ2-7
cdr3_length: 16
v_call: TRBV4-2
cdr3_aa: CASSQFKYRDSYEQYF

j_call: TRBJ1-1
cdr3_length: 12
v_call: TRBV20-1
cdr3_aa: CSAVDRGRQAFF